This passage covers 18 T cell receptor beta chains from one sample sequenced in a study of cytomegalovirus exposure and HLA in healthy donors. PCR primers comprised 60 Vbeta and 13 Jbeta primers. Profiled with immunoSEQ multiplex PCR; TCRdb holds only in-frame clones, not every one. Counted here are approximately 170,000 clones, 85% occurring once; the ten biggest clones make up 1%. Input material: PBMCs. These receptors were obtained from a boy between 2 and 10 years old in good health and CMV-seronegative.

This chain connects TRBV28 to TRBJ2-3; D is ambiguous. This CDR3 has 13 amino acids. V was trimmed by 3 bases and J by 3 bases, leaving 7 bases between them. Germline-derived CDR1 and CDR2 are MDHEN and SYDVKM. The CDR3 sequence is CASSFGPTDTQYF. The DNA for the CDR3 is TGTGCCAGCAGTTTTGGCCCAACAGATACGCAGTATTTT.

V usage is TRBV19 and J usage is TRBJ2-5; 12 bases are shared with TRBD1. Germline V gene lookup returns CDR1 LNHDA and CDR2 SQIVND (reference sequence). The length of the CDR3 is 15 residues. Trimming removed 9 bases from V and 5 bases from J; junction bases left unmatched: 10. The CDR3 is CASSTGTGGGETQYF. The CDR3 bases are TGTGCCAGCTCCACCGGGACAGGGGGCGGCGAGACCCAGTACTTC.

The gene calls are TRBV7-6 and TRBJ2-1; 9 positions match TRBD2. Germline lookup yields CDR1 SGHVS and CDR2 FNYEAQ. The CDR3 extends over 17 amino acids. V shed 5 bases, J shed 2 bases, and the junction held 10 bases outside the gene matches. CDR3 amino acids: CASSQLAGAHPYNEQFF. CDR3 coding DNA: TGTGCCAGCAGCCAGTTAGCGGGGGCCCATCCCTACAATGAGCAGTTCTTC. Full variable domain (remainder filled in from reference TRBV7-6 and TRBJ2-1): GAGVSQSPRYKVTKRGQDVALRCDPISGHVSLYWYRQALGQGPEFLTYFNYEAQQDKSGLPNDRFSAERPEGSISTLTIQRTEQRDSAMYRCASSQLAGAHPYNEQFFGPGTRLTVL.

V is TRBV9 and J is TRBJ2-5; 11 bases line up with TRBD2. The J segment lost 5 bases and the V segment lost 4 bases, leaving 7 bases of the junction unmatched. CDR3 length: 15 amino acids. Per germline, CDR1 SGDLS and CDR2 YYNGEE. As DNA, the CDR3 is TGTGCCAGCAGCCCCCAGACTAGCGGGATGGAGACCCAGTACTTC. Protein sequence: CASSPQTSGMETQYF.

In this sample, this clone turned up once. The chain carries TRBV10-1 and TRBJ2-3; 7 bases fit TRBD1. V was clipped by 4 bases and J by 2 bases; unmatched bases: 6. Germline V lookup: CDR1 WNHNN, CDR2 SYGVQD (reference sequence). CDR3 length: 15 amino acids. The CDR3 DNA is TGCGCCAGCAGTGGGTCCGGGACAGACACAGATACGCAGTATTTT. Protein sequence: CASSGSGTDTDTQYF.

The rearrangement joins TRBV7-9 to TRBJ2-1, with D possibly being TRBD1 (5 bases). The CDR3 totals 14 residues. Per the germline V gene, CDR1 is SEHNR and CDR2 is FQNEAQ (reference sequence). Between the trimmed V and J ends, which lost 5 bases and 5 bases, there was a span of 13 bases. CDR3: CASSAEGAHNEQFF. The CDR3 region has the DNA TGTGCCAGCAGCGCGGAAGGGGCACACAATGAGCAGTTCTTC.

The chain is built from TRBV30 and TRBJ1-3, with D maybe TRBD1 (5 bases). V was clipped by 4 bases and J by 0 bases, with 10 bases between them. The CDR3 has 14 residues. The V gene's germline CDR1 is GTSNPN and CDR2 SVGIG (reference sequence). CDR3 residues: CAWIGGGSGNTIYF. CDR3 bases: TGTGCCTGGATCGGGGGGGGCTCTGGAAACACCATATATTTT.

This clone was counted between two and nine times. The gene calls are TRBV28 and TRBJ2-7; 7 bases agree with TRBD1. The V segment lost 10 bases and the J segment 2 bases; nucleotides outside the gene matches: 8. The CDR3 length is 13 residues. Germline assignment: CDR1 MDHEN and CDR2 SYDVKM. The CDR3 sequence: CATQGELTYEQYF. The DNA for the CDR3 is TGTGCCACCCAGGGGGAATTAACCTACGAGCAGTACTTC.

The V call is TRBV25-1, the J call TRBJ1-3; tentative D call: TRBD1 (6 bases). The V end was cut by 3 bases, the J end by 3 bases, with 12 bases between. There are 15 residues in the CDR3. Per the germline V gene, CDR1 is MGHDK and CDR2 is SYGVNS. CDR3 DNA: TGTGCCAGCAGTGAGGGCGCAGGGGTTGGAAACACCATATATTTT. It specifies CASSEGAGVGNTIYF.

V and J are TRBV5-1 and TRBJ1-1, with D possibly being TRBD1 (5 bases). CDR1 is SGHRS, CDR2 YFSETQ, per germline. This CDR3 has 13 amino acids. The V and J ends lost 4 bases and 5 bases respectively, with 12 bases between them. The CDR3 DNA reads TGCGCCAGCAGCCCGCTTCGGGGGACTGAAGCTTTCTTT. It yields the protein CASSPLRGTEAFF. Variable domain in full (rest from reference TRBV5-1 and TRBJ1-1): KAGVTQTPRYLIKTRGQQVTLSCSPISGHRSVSWYQQTPGQGLQFLFEYFSETQRNKGNFPGRFSGRQFSNSRSEMNVSTLELGDSALYLCASSPLRGTEAFFGQGTRLTVV.

The chain combines TRBV5-1 with TRBJ2-3; 13 bases match TRBD2. J lost 0 bases, V lost 5 bases, and 3 bases had no gene match. The CDR3 has 16 residues. Germline CDR1 and CDR2: SGHRS and YFSETQ. CDR3 protein: CASSRTSGSSTDTQYF. CDR3 nucleotides: TGCGCCAGCAGTAGGACTAGCGGGAGTAGCACAGATACGCAGTATTTT. The full variable domain, rest sourced from reference TRBV5-1 and TRBJ2-3, is KAGVTQTPRYLIKTRGQQVTLSCSPISGHRSVSWYQQTPGQGLQFLFEYFSETQRNKGNFPGRFSGRQFSNSRSEMNVSTLELGDSALYLCASSRTSGSSTDTQYFGPGTRLTVL.

The rearrangement links TRBV7-8 to TRBJ2-7; 10 bases are shared with TRBD1. Trimming at V came to 4 bases and at J to 6 bases, leaving 15 bases not matched to a gene. The CDR3 runs 17 residues. Germline values: CDR1 SGHVS, CDR2 FQNEAQ. In DNA, the CDR3 is TGTGCCAGCAGCTCACTCGGGACAGGGGAATTAGAAGGCGAGCAGTACTTC. Translating it yields CASSSLGTGELEGEQYF.

As DNA, the CDR3 is TGTGCCAGCAGTTCAGGACAGAGGCAGACCCAGTACTTC. Translation: CASSSGQRQTQYF. V is TRBV28 and J is TRBJ2-5; D may be TRBD1 (6 bases). Per germline, CDR1 MDHEN and CDR2 SYDVKM. V was shortened by 4 bases and J by 6 bases, with 12 bases between the two germline ends. The CDR3 sequence is 13 residues long.

This clone appeared a single time. This chain joins TRBV4-1 and TRBJ2-1; TRBD2 matches 8 bases. Germline CDR1 is MGHRA and CDR2 is YSYEKL. The CDR3 loop spans 15 amino acids. Trimming took 5 bases from V and 8 from J; bases not matched to a gene: 11. CDR3 residues: CASSEAGLEPHEQFF. For the CDR3, the DNA is TGCGCCAGCAGCGAAGCGGGACTAGAGCCCCATGAGCAGTTCTTC.

V and J are TRBV28 and TRBJ1-2; D unresolved. Germline V gene data show CDR1 as MDHEN and CDR2 as SYDVKM. The CDR3 sequence is 18 residues long. The V and J ends lost 0 bases and 7 bases respectively, with 24 bases between them. CDR3 bases: TGTGCCAGCAGTTTATGCAGGCTTTTTTGGGGAATAGCGTGTGGCTACACCTTC. This translates into CASSLCRLFWGIACGYTF.

This clone was observed a single time. Sequence at one end of the junction differs from germline and may be a read error. This chain uses TRBV7-9 with TRBJ1-3; unclear D gene. The CDR3 has 13 amino acids. Germline CDR1 is SEHNR and CDR2 is FQNEAQ (reference sequence). CDR3 in DNA: TGTTCCAGCAGCCGACGACACCCCGAGACCATATATTTT. Its protein product is CSSSRRHPETIYF.

Comments on this clone: Other DNA sequences of this sample code for an identical CDR3. The chain recombines TRBV19 with TRBJ1-5; no reliable D call. The CDR3 runs to 13 residues. V lost 1 base, J lost 5 bases, and 6 bases lay in between. The germline V gene has CDR1 LNHDA and CDR2 SQIVND (reference sequence). The CDR3 region is CASSIVGDQPQHF. The CDR3 DNA follows: TGTGCCAGTAGTATAGTCGGAGATCAGCCCCAGCATTTT.

V usage is TRBV7-3 and J usage is TRBJ2-1; 10 positions agree with TRBD2. Germline V gives CDR1 SGHTA, CDR2 FQGTGA. V lost 5 bases, J lost 4 bases, and 8 bases stayed unmatched. The CDR3 runs 16 residues. Here the CDR3 DNA reads TGTGCCAGCAGCGTCCCTAGCGGGAGCCCTTACAATGAGCAGTTCTTC. Translation gives CASSVPSGSPYNEQFF.